This TCR beta chain was identified during a study of Graves' ophthalmopathy and Graves' hyperthyroidism. This clonotype was seen many times. One end of the junction is discordant with germline, which a read error may explain. CDR3 length equals 14 residues. The V gene's germline CDR1 is ENHRY and CDR2 SYGVKD. For repertoire sequencing, the TCR beta CDR3 regions were amplified from RNA transcripts. The workflow started with a first-round RT-PCR run with HTBI primers and then moved on to a second-round multiplex PCR. Each CDR3 protein is one row after TCRdb ran MiXCR on the multiplex PCR reads. The table shows about 660,000 distinct CDR3 sequences, with approximately 39% occurring only once.

The chain recombines TRBV10-3 with TRBJ2-5; no reliable D call. Sequencing input: peripheral blood. The origin of this receptor is an adult man with Graves' ophthalmopathy. The CDR3 here is CAISVGQTQEAQYF. In DNA, the CDR3 is TGTGCCATCAGTGTAGGGCAGACCCAAGAGGCCCAGTACTTC.